These 18 T cell receptor beta chains were sequenced from one sample in a study of CD8 T cells in ankylosing spondylitis. These receptors' targets are unknown. MiXCR, applied by TCRdb to the 5' RACE reads, yields one record per CDR3 protein. The data hold around 220,000 distinct CDR3 sequences, with 15% to 20% observed a single time. Findings and limits, study-wide: There was a TCR beta motif, made of several highly homologous variants, that appeared characteristic of ankylosing spondylitis blood.

The sequencing input was blood, either unsorted or a sorted T cell fraction (not recorded which). The receptors were gathered from a male donor with ankylosing spondylitis.

Here the CDR3 reads CASSLGDREFGGYTF. The CDR3 DNA sequence: TGTGCCAGCAGCTTGGGGGACAGGGAATTCGGTGGCTACACCTTC. The J gene is TRBJ1-2, the V gene TRBV5-5; 9 nucleotides align to TRBD1. Germline-derived CDR1 and CDR2 are SGHKS and YYEKEE (reference sequence). The V and J ends lost 0 bases and 7 bases, in that order; junction bases with no gene match: 7. The CDR3 length is 15 residues.

The V gene is TRBV30, the J gene TRBJ1-3; D ambiguous. This CDR3 has 11 residues. In germline, CDR1 is GTSNPN, CDR2 SVGIG (reference sequence). CDR3 region: CANKAGNTIYF. CDR3 DNA sequence: TGTGCAAATAAAGCTGGAAACACCATATATTTT. Full variable domain (outside the CDR3, taken from reference TRBV30 and TRBJ1-3): SQTIHQWPATLVQPVGSPLSLECTVEGTSNPNLYWYRQAAGRGLQLLFYSVGIGQISSEVPQNLSASRPQDRQFILSSKKLLLSDSGFYLCANKAGNTIYFGEGSWLTVV.

This clonotype was seen only a few times. The chain recombines TRBV11-1 with TRBJ1-2, with D uncertain. This CDR3 is 18 amino acids long. Germline V CDR1 and CDR2: SGHAT, FQDESV (reference sequence). V was pared by 2 bases and J by 0 bases, with 19 bases between. CDR3 DNA: TGTGCCAGCAGCTTAACTCCCCTGGGAGCTCAAGCTAACTATGGCTACACCTTC. As protein: CASSLTPLGAQANYGYTF.

This clonotype was counted a few times. The chain recombines TRBV9 with TRBJ1-3; no firm D call. The germline V gene encodes CDR1 SGDLS and CDR2 YYNGEE. V lost 0 bases and J 4 bases, leaving 11 bases between the germline ends. The CDR3 covers 15 residues. The CDR3 is CASSVAGALGNTIYF. The CDR3 DNA is TGTGCCAGCAGCGTAGCTGGCGCGCTGGGAAACACCATATATTTT.

In this sample, this clonotype turned up a few times. The chain links TRBV7-9 to TRBJ1-5; no definite D call. The CDR3 consists of 17 residues. In germline, CDR1 is SEHNR, CDR2 FQNEAQ (reference sequence). Trimming shortened V by 5 bases and J by 0 bases, and 17 bases separated the two germline ends. CDR3 coding DNA: TGTGCCAGCAGCACGCTAGAGGACGCTTATAGCAATCAGCCCCAGCATTTT. This sequence encodes CASSTLEDAYSNQPQHF.

The V call is TRBV6-2 or TRBV6-3, the J call TRBJ2-5, with 14 bases matching TRBD2. CDR3 length: 16 amino acids. V lost 2 bases, J lost 7 bases, and 6 bases stayed unmatched. Germline V CDR1 and CDR2: MNHEY, SVGEGT. The CDR3 region is CASSYPGLAGDATQYF. For the CDR3, the DNA is TGTGCCAGCAGTTACCCGGGACTAGCGGGAGACGCGACCCAGTACTTC.

This clonotype was seen only a few times. The genes are TRBV29-1 and TRBJ2-2; D unclear. V was pared by 4 bases and J by 6 bases, with 6 bases between. The CDR3 totals 11 residues. The germline CDR1 and CDR2 sequences are SQVTM and ANQGSEA. The CDR3 reads CSVVKSGELFF. CDR3 DNA: TGCAGCGTTGTAAAGTCCGGGGAGCTGTTTTTT.

This clonotype was seen only a few times. V gene TRBV27 combines with J gene TRBJ2-3; D possibly corresponds to TRBD2 (5 bases). The CDR3 totals 16 residues. The germline V gene encodes CDR1 MNHEY and CDR2 SMNVEV (reference sequence). V lost 2 bases to trimming and J lost 2 bases, with 14 bases between them. CDR3 amino acids: CASSLGFSGSTDTQYF. The CDR3 coding sequence is TGTGCCAGCAGTTTAGGATTCAGCGGATCCACAGATACGCAGTATTTT.

The genes are TRBV6-1 and TRBJ2-7; D assignment may be TRBD1 or TRBD2 (5 bases each). V shed 6 bases and J shed 3 bases, with 15 bases lying between them. The CDR3 is 14 residues long. The germline CDR1 and CDR2 sequences are MNHNS and SASEGT. The CDR3: CASSSRESGYEQYF. CDR3 bases: TGTGCCAGCAGCTCCAGGGAGTCCGGCTACGAGCAGTACTTC.

This clonotype was found a few times. The gene calls are TRBV28 and TRBJ1-5; D not certain. Per the germline V gene, CDR1 is MDHEN and CDR2 is SYDVKM. V lost 7 bases, J lost 0 bases, and 13 bases lay in between. The CDR3 totals 15 residues. The CDR3 sequence is CASNKVAYSNQPQHF. The DNA for the CDR3 is TGTGCCAGCAATAAGGTGGCATATAGCAATCAGCCCCAGCATTTT.

There are many counts of this clonotype. A read error may account for a junction end that differs from germline. This chain joins TRBV4-1 and TRBJ2-7; 8 positions match TRBD1. CDR1 and CDR2 from the germline V gene are MGHRA and YSYEKL. The CDR3 totals 15 residues. Here the CDR3 DNA reads TGCGCCAGCAGTCAAGTTATCCAGGGGGCCCGAGAGCAGTACTTC. It translates to CASSQVIQGAREQYF.

Many counts were recorded for this clonotype. V is TRBV29-1 and J is TRBJ1-1; D unresolved. Germline values: CDR1 SQVTM, CDR2 ANQGSEA. This CDR3 spans 12 amino acids. The V end was cut by 5 bases, the J end by 1 base, with 8 bases between. Here the CDR3 reads CSVFDANTEAFF. For the CDR3, the DNA is TGCAGCGTTTTCGACGCGAACACTGAAGCTTTCTTT.

This clonotype showed up just a few times. The genes are TRBV7-2 and TRBJ2-7; weak D call: TRBD1 (6 bases). The CDR3 consists of 17 residues. Germline V lookup: CDR1 SGHTA, CDR2 FQGNSA. V was clipped by 0 bases and J by 3 bases, with 18 bases between them. The CDR3 spells CASSLAGHPPGSYEQYF. CDR3 sequence (DNA): TGTGCCAGCAGCTTAGCGGGACACCCCCCGGGAAGCTACGAGCAGTACTTC.

This clonotype was detected a few times. The genes are TRBV6-5 and TRBJ1-1; the D is unclear. V lost 5 bases, J lost 6 bases, and 10 bases lay in between. The CDR3 is made up of 12 amino acids. The germline gives CDR1 MNHEY, CDR2 SVGAGI. The CDR3 loop reads CASSPGRAEAFF. CDR3 coding DNA: TGTGCCAGCAGTCCCGGACGGGCTGAAGCTTTCTTT.

The V call is TRBV12-3 or TRBV12-4, the J call TRBJ1-1; D remains ambiguous. Trimming pared 5 bases from V and 1 base from J, leaving 11 bases between. The CDR3 consists of 14 residues. The CDR3 nucleotides are TGTGCCAGCAGTCCTCTTCGGTCGAACACTGAAGCTTTCTTT. This sequence encodes CASSPLRSNTEAFF.

The genes are TRBV14 and TRBJ1-1, with no clear D. Germline values: CDR1 SGHDN, CDR2 FVKESK. This CDR3 spans 12 amino acids. V lost 1 base, J lost 7 bases, and 7 bases lay in between. In DNA, the CDR3 is TGTGCCAGCAGCCAAGCGGCGCTTGAAGCTTTCTTT. This codes for CASSQAALEAFF.

The J gene is TRBJ2-1, the V gene TRBV5-1; D might be TRBD1 (6 bases). In germline, CDR1 is SGHRS, CDR2 YFSETQ. The CDR3 has 15 residues. V lost 8 bases and J 3 bases, leaving 18 bases between the germline ends. CDR3 coding DNA: TGCGCCAGTCAGGGGCAGGGGATTGGCTACAATGAGCAGTTCTTC. Translated: CASQGQGIGYNEQFF.

This clonotype was seen a handful of times. The rearrangement uses TRBV20-1 and TRBJ2-7; D possibly matches TRBD1 or TRBD2 (5 bases each). The CDR3 consists of 15 residues. With 0 bases removed from V and 4 bases from J, the gap between germline ends came to 16 bases. From germline, CDR1 is DFQATT and CDR2 SNEGSKA (reference sequence). CDR3 amino acids: CSARDYGAASYEQYF. CDR3 DNA: TGCAGTGCTAGAGATTACGGGGCGGCTAGTTACGAGCAGTACTTC.